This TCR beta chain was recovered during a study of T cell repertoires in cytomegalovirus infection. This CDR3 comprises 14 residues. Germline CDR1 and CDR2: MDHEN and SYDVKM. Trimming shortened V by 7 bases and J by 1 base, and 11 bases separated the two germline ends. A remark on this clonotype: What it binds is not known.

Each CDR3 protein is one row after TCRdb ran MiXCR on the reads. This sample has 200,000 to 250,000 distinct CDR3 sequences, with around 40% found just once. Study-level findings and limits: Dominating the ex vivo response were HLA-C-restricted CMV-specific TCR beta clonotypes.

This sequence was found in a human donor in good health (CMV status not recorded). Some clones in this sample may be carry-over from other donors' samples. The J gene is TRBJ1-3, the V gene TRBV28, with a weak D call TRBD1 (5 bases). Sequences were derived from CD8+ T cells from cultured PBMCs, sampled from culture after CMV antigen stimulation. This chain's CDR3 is CASTSGESGNTIYF. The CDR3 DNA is TGTGCCAGCACCTCGGGGGAATCTGGAAACACCATATATTTT.